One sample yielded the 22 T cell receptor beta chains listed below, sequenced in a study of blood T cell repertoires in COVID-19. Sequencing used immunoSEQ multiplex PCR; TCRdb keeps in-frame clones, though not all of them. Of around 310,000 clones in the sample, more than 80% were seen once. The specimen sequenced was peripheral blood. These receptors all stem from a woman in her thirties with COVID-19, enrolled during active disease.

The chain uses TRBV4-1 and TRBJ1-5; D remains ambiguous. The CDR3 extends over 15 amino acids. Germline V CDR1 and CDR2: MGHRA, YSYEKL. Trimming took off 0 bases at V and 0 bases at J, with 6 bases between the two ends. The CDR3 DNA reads TGCGCCAGCAGCCAAGACAGTTTTAGCAATCAGCCCCAGCATTTT. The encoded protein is CASSQDSFSNQPQHF.

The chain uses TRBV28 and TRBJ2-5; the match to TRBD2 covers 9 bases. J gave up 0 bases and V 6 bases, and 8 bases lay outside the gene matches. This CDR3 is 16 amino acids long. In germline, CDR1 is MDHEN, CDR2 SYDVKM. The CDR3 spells CASRSAGGTDQETQYF. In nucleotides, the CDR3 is TGTGCCAGCAGGTCCGCGGGGGGGACTGACCAAGAGACCCAGTACTTC.

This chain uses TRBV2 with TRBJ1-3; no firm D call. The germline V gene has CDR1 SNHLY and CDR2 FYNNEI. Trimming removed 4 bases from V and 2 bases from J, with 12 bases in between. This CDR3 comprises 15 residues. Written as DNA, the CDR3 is TGTGCCAGCAGTGGGCCGGGGTTTGCTGGAAACACCATATATTTT. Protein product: CASSGPGFAGNTIYF.

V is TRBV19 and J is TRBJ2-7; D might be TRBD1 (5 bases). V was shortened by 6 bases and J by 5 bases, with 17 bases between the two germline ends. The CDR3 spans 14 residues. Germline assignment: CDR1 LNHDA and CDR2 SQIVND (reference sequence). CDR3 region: CASSIDNWGDEQYF. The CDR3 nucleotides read TGTGCCAGTAGCATTGACAATTGGGGCGACGAGCAGTACTTC. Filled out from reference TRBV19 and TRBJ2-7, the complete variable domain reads DGGITQSPKYLFRKEGQNVTLSCEQNLNHDAMYWYRQDPGQGLRLIYYSQIVNDFQKGDIAEGYSVSREKKESFPLTVTSAQKNPTAFYLCASSIDNWGDEQYFGPGTRLTVT.

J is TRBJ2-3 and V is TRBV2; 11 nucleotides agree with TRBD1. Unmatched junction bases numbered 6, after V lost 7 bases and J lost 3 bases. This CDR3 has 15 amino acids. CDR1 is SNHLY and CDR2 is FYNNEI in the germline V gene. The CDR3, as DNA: TGTGCCAGCATCTTCGGGACAGGGGGGACAGATACGCAGTATTTT. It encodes CASIFGTGGTDTQYF. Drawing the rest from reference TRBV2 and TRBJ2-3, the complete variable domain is EPEVTQTPSHQVTQMGQEVILRCVPISNHLYFYWYRQILGQKVEFLVSFYNNEISEKSEIFDDQFSVERPDGSNFTLKIRSTKLEDSAMYFCASIFGTGGTDTQYFGPGTRLTVL.

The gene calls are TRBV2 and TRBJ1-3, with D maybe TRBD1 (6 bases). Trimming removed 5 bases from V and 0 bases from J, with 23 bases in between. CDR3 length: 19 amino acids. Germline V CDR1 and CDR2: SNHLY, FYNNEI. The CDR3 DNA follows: TGTGCCAGCAGTTTACAGGGCTTTCGGGGTTTGGGCTCTGGAAACACCATATATTTT. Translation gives CASSLQGFRGLGSGNTIYF.

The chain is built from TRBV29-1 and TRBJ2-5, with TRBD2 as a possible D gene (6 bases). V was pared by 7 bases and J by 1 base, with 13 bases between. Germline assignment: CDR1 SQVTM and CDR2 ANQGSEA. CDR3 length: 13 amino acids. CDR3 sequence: CSGGTSFQETQYF. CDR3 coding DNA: TGCAGCGGAGGAACTAGCTTCCAAGAGACCCAGTACTTC. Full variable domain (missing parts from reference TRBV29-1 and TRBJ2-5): SAVISQKPSRDICQRGTSLTIQCQVDSQVTMMFWYRQQPGQSLTLIATANQGSEATYESGFVIDKFPISRPNLTFSTLTVSNMSPEDSSIYLCSGGTSFQETQYFGPGTRLLVL.

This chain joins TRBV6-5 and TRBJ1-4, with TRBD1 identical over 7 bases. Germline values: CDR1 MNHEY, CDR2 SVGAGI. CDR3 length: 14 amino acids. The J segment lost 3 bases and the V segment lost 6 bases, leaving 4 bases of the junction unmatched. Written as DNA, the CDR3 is TGTGCCAGCAGAGGACAGGTTGCTAATGAAAAACTGTTTTTT. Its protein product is CASRGQVANEKLFF.

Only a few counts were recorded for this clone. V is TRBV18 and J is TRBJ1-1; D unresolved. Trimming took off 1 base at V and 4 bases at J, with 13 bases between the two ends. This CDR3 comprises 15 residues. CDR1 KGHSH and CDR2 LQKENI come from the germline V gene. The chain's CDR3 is CASSPRSFVGTEAFF. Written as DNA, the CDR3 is TGTGCCAGCTCACCACGATCTTTCGTCGGCACTGAAGCTTTCTTT.

The CDR3 DNA reads as TGCGCCAGCAGCCAATTTTTTAGCGGGATAGTTACGGAGCAGTACTTC. Translated: CASSQFFSGIVTEQYF. This sequence joins TRBV5-1 and TRBJ2-7; 8 bases fit TRBD2. The length of the CDR3 is 16 residues. CDR1 and CDR2 from the germline V gene are SGHRS and YFSETQ. V shed 4 bases and J 7 bases; nucleotides not matched to a gene: 16.

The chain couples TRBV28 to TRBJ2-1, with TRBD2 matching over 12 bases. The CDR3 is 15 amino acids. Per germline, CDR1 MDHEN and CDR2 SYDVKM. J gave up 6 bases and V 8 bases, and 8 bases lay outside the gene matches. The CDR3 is CASGLTSGRSNEQFF. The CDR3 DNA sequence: TGTGCCAGCGGTCTGACTAGCGGGAGATCCAATGAGCAGTTCTTC.

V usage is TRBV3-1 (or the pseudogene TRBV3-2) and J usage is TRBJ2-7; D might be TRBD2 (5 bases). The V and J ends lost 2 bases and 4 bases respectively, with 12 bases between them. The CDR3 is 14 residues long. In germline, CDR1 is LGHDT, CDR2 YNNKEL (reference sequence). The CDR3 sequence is CASSQLGSGYEQYF. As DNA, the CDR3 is TGTGCCAGCAGCCAACTAGGGAGCGGTTACGAGCAGTACTTC.

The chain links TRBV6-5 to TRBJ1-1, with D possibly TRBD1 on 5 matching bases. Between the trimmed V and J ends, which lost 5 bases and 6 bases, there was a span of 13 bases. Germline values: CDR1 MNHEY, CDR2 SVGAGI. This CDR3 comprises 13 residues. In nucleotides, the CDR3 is TGTGCCAGCAGTACCGACAGTGGGGCTGAAGCTTTCTTT. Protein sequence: CASSTDSGAEAFF.

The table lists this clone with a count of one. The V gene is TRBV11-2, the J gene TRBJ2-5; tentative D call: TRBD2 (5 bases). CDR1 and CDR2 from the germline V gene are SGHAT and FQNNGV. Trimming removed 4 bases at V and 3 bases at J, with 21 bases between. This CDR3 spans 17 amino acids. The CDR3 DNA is TGTGCCAGCAGCTCCCTATCCGGGAAAGGGCGTAAAGAGACCCAGTACTTC. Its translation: CASSSLSGKGRKETQYF.

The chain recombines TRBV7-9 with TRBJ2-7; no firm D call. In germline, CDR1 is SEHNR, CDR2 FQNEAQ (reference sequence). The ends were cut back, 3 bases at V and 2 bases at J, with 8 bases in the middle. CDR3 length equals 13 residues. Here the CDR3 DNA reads TGTGCCAGCAGCTTCGACATCACCTACGAGCAGTACTTC. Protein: CASSFDITYEQYF.

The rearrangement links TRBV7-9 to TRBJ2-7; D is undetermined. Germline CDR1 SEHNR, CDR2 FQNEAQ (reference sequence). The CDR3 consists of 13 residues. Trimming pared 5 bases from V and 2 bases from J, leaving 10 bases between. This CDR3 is CASSPGSTYEQYF. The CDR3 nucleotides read TGTGCCAGCAGCCCAGGCTCTACCTACGAGCAGTACTTC.

CDR3 in amino acids: CAWSLNRAHNYGYTF. In DNA, the CDR3 is TGTGCCTGGAGCCTAAACAGGGCCCATAACTATGGCTACACCTTC. V and J are TRBV30 and TRBJ1-2, with D tentatively TRBD1 (6 bases). Germline CDR1 reads GTSNPN; CDR2 reads SVGIG (reference sequence). The CDR3 has 15 residues. The V end was cut by 3 bases, the J end by 1 base, with 15 bases between.

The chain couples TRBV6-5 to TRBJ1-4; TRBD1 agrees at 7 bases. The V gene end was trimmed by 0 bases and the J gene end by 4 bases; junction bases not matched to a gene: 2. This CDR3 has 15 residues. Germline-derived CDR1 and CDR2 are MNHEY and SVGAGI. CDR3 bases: TGTGCCAGCAGTTACTCGACAGGGAATAATGAAAAACTGTTTTTT. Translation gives CASSYSTGNNEKLFF.

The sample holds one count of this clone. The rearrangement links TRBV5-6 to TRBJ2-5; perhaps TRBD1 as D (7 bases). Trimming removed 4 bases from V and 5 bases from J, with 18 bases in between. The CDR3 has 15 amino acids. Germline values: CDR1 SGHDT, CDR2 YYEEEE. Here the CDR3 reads CASSRAQGGGETQYF. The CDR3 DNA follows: TGTGCCAGCAGCCGAGCCCAGGGGGGCGGGGAGACCCAGTACTTC.

DNA of the CDR3: TGTGCCAGTAGTCCGGGAGCGGGACAGGGTCGCTACGAGCAGTACTTC. It codes for CASSPGAGQGRYEQYF. V usage is TRBV19 and J usage is TRBJ2-7, with TRBD1 matching over 9 bases. Per germline, CDR1 LNHDA and CDR2 SQIVND (reference sequence). This CDR3 region has 16 residues. The junction had 11 bases not matched to a gene; V was cut back by 5 bases and J by 3 bases.

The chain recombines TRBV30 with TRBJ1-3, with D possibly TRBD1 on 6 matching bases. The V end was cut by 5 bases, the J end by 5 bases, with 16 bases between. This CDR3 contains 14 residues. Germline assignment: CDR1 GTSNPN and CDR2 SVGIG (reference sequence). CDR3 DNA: TGTGCCTGGGACCCCCGGGACACCAGAAACACCATATATTTT. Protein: CAWDPRDTRNTIYF.

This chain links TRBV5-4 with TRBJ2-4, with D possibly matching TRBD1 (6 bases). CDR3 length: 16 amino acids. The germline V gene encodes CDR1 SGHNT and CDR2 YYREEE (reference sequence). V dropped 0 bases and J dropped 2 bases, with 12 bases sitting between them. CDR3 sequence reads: CASSLALRGTKNIQYF. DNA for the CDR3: TGTGCCAGCAGCTTGGCCCTTAGGGGGACCAAAAACATTCAGTACTTC.